Listed below are T cell receptor beta chains from one sample, sequenced in a study of T cell responses to AZD1222 COVID-19 vaccine. The table came from immunoSEQ multiplex PCR; TCRdb's copy has only in-frame clones and leaves some out. Of tens of thousands of clones listed, approximately 87% are singletons. The sequencing used peripheral blood, collected on day 0 of MenACWY control vaccination. These TCRs come from an adult in good health. Both conserved end residues are part of each CDR3. A D gene is named only where the DNA matches it firmly. The listing skips clone size in some rows; elsewhere it reads once, few, many or a size class.

d_call: NA; clone_size: once; j_call: TRBJ2-7; v_call: TRBV28; cdr3_nt: TGTGCCAGCCGCGAACTAAGTCGGGGGACGGGCTACGAGCAGTACTTC; cdr3_aa: CASRELSRGTGYEQYF
d_call: NA; clone_size: NA; j_call: TRBJ2-2; v_call: TRBV5-4; cdr3_nt: TGTGCCAGCAGCTTAGACAGTAACACCGGGGAGCTGTTTTTT; cdr3_aa: CASSLDSNTGELFF
d_call: TRBD2; clone_size: few; j_call: TRBJ2-1; v_call: TRBV10-1; cdr3_nt: TGCGCCAGCAGTGATGGGGGGACGCGGGAGTATGAGCAGTTCTTC; cdr3_aa: CASSDGGTREYEQFF
d_call: NA; clone_size: NA; j_call: TRBJ2-7; v_call: TRBV28; cdr3_nt: TGTGCCAGCAGTTTTACTGCCTCGGCCTCCTACGAGCAGTACTTC; cdr3_aa: CASSFTASASYEQYF
d_call: TRBD1; clone_size: NA; j_call: TRBJ1-1; v_call: TRBV3-1/TRBV3-2; cdr3_nt: TGTGCCAGCAGCCACCCGGGACAGGGAATAACTGAAGCTTTCTTT; cdr3_aa: CASSHPGQGITEAFF
d_call: NA; clone_size: NA; j_call: TRBJ2-7; v_call: TRBV29-1; cdr3_nt: TGCAGCGCGTTGAGTGGGGAGACATACGAGCAGTACTTC; cdr3_aa: CSALSGETYEQYF
d_call: NA; clone_size: NA; j_call: TRBJ2-7; v_call: TRBV7-2; cdr3_nt: TGTGCCAGCAGCCCCGCGGGGAGCCTTACCCACGAGCAGTACTTC; cdr3_aa: CASSPAGSLTHEQYF
d_call: TRBD1; clone_size: NA; j_call: TRBJ2-5; v_call: TRBV6-5; cdr3_nt: TGTGCCAGCAGCAAGGGACAGCCCAGGGGGACCCAGTACTTC; cdr3_aa: CASSKGQPRGTQYF
d_call: NA; clone_size: NA; j_call: TRBJ1-5; v_call: TRBV27; cdr3_nt: TGTGCCAGCAGCCCCCGAGGGGACCAGCCCCAGCATTTT; cdr3_aa: CASSPRGDQPQHF
d_call: NA; clone_size: once; j_call: TRBJ2-3; v_call: TRBV12-5; cdr3_nt: TGTGCTAGTGGCCGCGGGGCCAGCACAGATACGCAGTATTTT; cdr3_aa: CASGRGASTDTQYF
d_call: NA; clone_size: NA; j_call: TRBJ1-4; v_call: TRBV28; cdr3_nt: TGTGCCAGCAGTTCCCGGACGTATGAAAAACTGTTTTTT; cdr3_aa: CASSSRTYEKLFF
d_call: NA; clone_size: NA; j_call: TRBJ1-5; v_call: TRBV19; cdr3_nt: TGTGCCAGTAGGATTATCAATCAGCCCCAGCATTTT; cdr3_aa: CASRIINQPQHF
d_call: NA; clone_size: NA; j_call: TRBJ1-1; v_call: TRBV5-1; cdr3_nt: TGCGCCAGCAGCTTGAGGGCAGGAAACACTGAAGCTTTCTTT; cdr3_aa: CASSLRAGNTEAFF
d_call: TRBD1; clone_size: NA; j_call: TRBJ2-5; v_call: TRBV7-9; cdr3_nt: TGTGCCAGCAGCATATCCCGGACAGGGAAAGAGACCCAGTACTTC; cdr3_aa: CASSISRTGKETQYF
d_call: NA; clone_size: NA; j_call: TRBJ1-2; v_call: TRBV5-1; cdr3_nt: TGCGCCAGCAGCACCTCCTTCGGCTACACCTTC; cdr3_aa: CASSTSFGYTF
d_call: NA; clone_size: NA; j_call: TRBJ1-1; v_call: TRBV5-1; cdr3_nt: TGCGCCAGCAGCTTGGCCGGCCTTGGCACTGAAGCTTTCTTT; cdr3_aa: CASSLAGLGTEAFF
d_call: NA; clone_size: NA; j_call: TRBJ2-7; v_call: TRBV29-1; cdr3_nt: TGCAGCGCCGAGGTTAGCTCCTACGAGCAGTACTTC; cdr3_aa: CSAEVSSYEQYF
d_call: TRBD1; clone_size: NA; j_call: TRBJ2-4; v_call: TRBV5-4; cdr3_nt: TGTGCCAGCAGCTTACAGGGGGCCAAAAACATTCAGTACTTC; cdr3_aa: CASSLQGAKNIQYF
d_call: TRBD1; clone_size: NA; j_call: TRBJ1-1; v_call: TRBV11-2; cdr3_nt: TGTGCCAGCAGCTTTGACAGGGTGAACACTGAAGCTTTCTTT; cdr3_aa: CASSFDRVNTEAFF
d_call: TRBD1; clone_size: NA; j_call: TRBJ1-2; v_call: TRBV3-1/TRBV3-2; cdr3_nt: TGTGCCAGCAGCCCCAGGGACAGGAAAAGGCGCTATGGCTACACCTTC; cdr3_aa: CASSPRDRKRRYGYTF
d_call: NA; clone_size: NA; j_call: TRBJ2-7; v_call: TRBV7-2; cdr3_nt: TGTGCCAGCAGCTTACATTGGGGAGGCGAGCAGTACTTC; cdr3_aa: CASSLHWGGEQYF
d_call: NA; clone_size: NA; j_call: TRBJ2-7; v_call: TRBV6-1; cdr3_nt: TGTGCCAGCAGTGAAAGCCTAGGGCAGTACTTC; cdr3_aa: CASSESLGQYF
d_call: TRBD1; clone_size: NA; j_call: TRBJ2-3; v_call: TRBV28; cdr3_nt: TGTGCCAGCAGTACGACAGGGTTTGAAACAGATACGCAGTATTTT; cdr3_aa: CASSTTGFETDTQYF
d_call: TRBD2; clone_size: NA; j_call: TRBJ2-1; v_call: TRBV29-1; cdr3_nt: TGCAGCGTCCGGACTAGCGGCTACAATGAGCAGTTCTTC; cdr3_aa: CSVRTSGYNEQFF
d_call: NA; clone_size: NA; j_call: TRBJ2-7; v_call: TRBV6-1; cdr3_nt: TGTGCCAGCAGTGAACCCCAGGGGCGAGGACTAATCTACGAGCAGTACTTC; cdr3_aa: CASSEPQGRGLIYEQYF
d_call: NA; clone_size: once; j_call: TRBJ2-2; v_call: TRBV9; cdr3_nt: TGTGCCAGCAGCGTAGGCTTGGGCAGGGTGCTTGAGAACACCGGGGAGCTGTTTTTT; cdr3_aa: CASSVGLGRVLENTGELFF
d_call: NA; clone_size: NA; j_call: TRBJ1-4; v_call: TRBV7-8; cdr3_nt: TGTGCCAGCAGCACCGGACTGGCGGGGTTTAATGAAAAACTGTTTTTT; cdr3_aa: CASSTGLAGFNEKLFF
d_call: NA; clone_size: NA; j_call: TRBJ2-3; v_call: TRBV9; cdr3_nt: TGTGCCAGCAGCGTAGCTGGGGGAGGCCCCCAGGCTACGCAGTATTTT; cdr3_aa: CASSVAGGGPQATQYF
d_call: NA; clone_size: NA; j_call: TRBJ2-5; v_call: TRBV11-2; cdr3_nt: TGTGCCAGCAGCTTAGGGATCCAAGAGACCCAGTACTTC; cdr3_aa: CASSLGIQETQYF
d_call: TRBD2; clone_size: NA; j_call: TRBJ2-7; v_call: TRBV7-2; cdr3_nt: TGTGCCAGCAGCTCCGATTCCCAGCGGGAGCGGGAGCAGTACTTC; cdr3_aa: CASSSDSQREREQYF
d_call: NA; clone_size: NA; j_call: TRBJ1-1; v_call: TRBV24-1; cdr3_nt: TGTGCCACCAGTGATCCTCGGATGAACACTGAAGCTTTCTTT; cdr3_aa: CATSDPRMNTEAFF
d_call: NA; clone_size: NA; j_call: TRBJ2-7; v_call: TRBV6-5; cdr3_nt: TGTGCCAGCGGGCCGGGACGGCCTCGGGGGGAGCAGTACTTC; cdr3_aa: CASGPGRPRGEQYF
d_call: NA; clone_size: NA; j_call: TRBJ2-1; v_call: TRBV2; cdr3_nt: TGTGCCAGCAGGTCCCAGTCCTTTACGGGAGAGGGTAATGAGCAGTTCTTC; cdr3_aa: CASRSQSFTGEGNEQFF
d_call: NA; clone_size: NA; j_call: TRBJ1-2; v_call: TRBV2; cdr3_nt: TGTGCCAGCAGTGAAACCTATGGCTACACCTTC; cdr3_aa: CASSETYGYTF
d_call: NA; clone_size: NA; j_call: TRBJ2-3; v_call: TRBV28; cdr3_nt: TGTGCCAGCAGGGGCACAGATACGCAGTATTTT; cdr3_aa: CASRGTDTQYF
d_call: NA; clone_size: NA; j_call: TRBJ2-7; v_call: TRBV10-1; cdr3_nt: TGCGCCAGCAGTGTGGGTTCCGGGACCGGATTCGGATACGAGCAGTACTTC; cdr3_aa: CASSVGSGTGFGYEQYF
d_call: NA; clone_size: NA; j_call: TRBJ1-1; v_call: TRBV28; cdr3_nt: TGTGCCAGCAGTTTCCCTCTGGACAGCATGAACACTGAAGCTTTCTTT; cdr3_aa: CASSFPLDSMNTEAFF
d_call: NA; clone_size: NA; j_call: TRBJ2-2; v_call: TRBV9; cdr3_nt: TGTGCCAGCAGCACCGACCCTCTTGCCGGGGAGCTGTTTTTT; cdr3_aa: CASSTDPLAGELFF
d_call: NA; clone_size: NA; j_call: TRBJ2-3; v_call: TRBV28; cdr3_nt: TGTGCCAGCAGTTTATGGGGTGCAGATACGCAGTATTTT; cdr3_aa: CASSLWGADTQYF
d_call: NA; clone_size: NA; j_call: TRBJ2-7; v_call: TRBV27; cdr3_nt: TGTGCCAGCAGTTTATTGTGGGGGCCCTCCTACGAGCAGTACTTC; cdr3_aa: CASSLLWGPSYEQYF
d_call: NA; clone_size: NA; j_call: TRBJ2-6; v_call: TRBV5-8; cdr3_nt: TGTGCCAGCAGCTTTTGGGATCTGGGGGCCAACGTCCTGACTTTC; cdr3_aa: CASSFWDLGANVLTF
d_call: NA; clone_size: NA; j_call: TRBJ2-3; v_call: TRBV6-5; cdr3_nt: TGTGCCAGCAGGAAGAGGACAGCCACGCCAGATACGCAGTATTTT; cdr3_aa: CASRKRTATPDTQYF
d_call: NA; clone_size: NA; j_call: TRBJ1-5; v_call: TRBV28; cdr3_nt: TGTGCCAGCAGTTTTAGTAGGGGATATAGCAATCAGCCCCAGCATTTT; cdr3_aa: CASSFSRGYSNQPQHF